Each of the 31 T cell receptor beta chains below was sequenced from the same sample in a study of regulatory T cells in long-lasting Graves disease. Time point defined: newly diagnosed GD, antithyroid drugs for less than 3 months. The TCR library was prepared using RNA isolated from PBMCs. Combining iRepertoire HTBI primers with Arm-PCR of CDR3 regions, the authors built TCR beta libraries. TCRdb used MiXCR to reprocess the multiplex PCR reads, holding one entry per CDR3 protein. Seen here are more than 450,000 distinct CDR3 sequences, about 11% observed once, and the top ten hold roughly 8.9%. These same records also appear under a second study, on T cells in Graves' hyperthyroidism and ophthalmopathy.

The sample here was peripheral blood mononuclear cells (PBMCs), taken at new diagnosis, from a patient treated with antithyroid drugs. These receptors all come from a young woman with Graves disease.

The CDR3 spells CASSPGARASNEQFF. CDR3 bases: TGTGCCAGCAGCCCCGGGGCTAGGGCCAGCAATGAGCAGTTCTTC. The chain links TRBV7-9 to TRBJ2-1; D might be TRBD1 or TRBD2, each matching 5 bases. Germline lookup yields CDR1 SEHNR and CDR2 FQNEAQ (reference sequence). V was shortened by 5 bases and J by 6 bases, with 17 bases between the two germline ends. The CDR3 totals 15 residues.

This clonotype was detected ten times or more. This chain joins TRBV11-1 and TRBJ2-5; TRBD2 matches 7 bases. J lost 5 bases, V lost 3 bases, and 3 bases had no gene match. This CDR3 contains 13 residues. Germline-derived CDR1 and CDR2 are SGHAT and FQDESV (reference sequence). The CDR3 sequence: CASSFDGRETQYF. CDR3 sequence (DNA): TGTGCCAGCAGCTTTGACGGGAGGGAGACCCAGTACTTC.

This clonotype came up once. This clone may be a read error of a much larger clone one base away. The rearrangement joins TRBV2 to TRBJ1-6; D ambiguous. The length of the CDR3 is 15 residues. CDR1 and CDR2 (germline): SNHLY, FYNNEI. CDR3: CASKLGRGFQSLLHF. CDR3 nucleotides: TGTGCCAGTAAATTAGGTCGCGGCTTTCAGTCACTCCTCCACTTT.

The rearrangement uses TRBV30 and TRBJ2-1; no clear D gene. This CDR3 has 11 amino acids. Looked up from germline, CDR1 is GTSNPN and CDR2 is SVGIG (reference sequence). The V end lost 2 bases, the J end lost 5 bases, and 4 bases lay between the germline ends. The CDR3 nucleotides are TGTGCCTGGAGTATGAACAATGAGCAGTTCTTC. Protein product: CAWSMNNEQFF.

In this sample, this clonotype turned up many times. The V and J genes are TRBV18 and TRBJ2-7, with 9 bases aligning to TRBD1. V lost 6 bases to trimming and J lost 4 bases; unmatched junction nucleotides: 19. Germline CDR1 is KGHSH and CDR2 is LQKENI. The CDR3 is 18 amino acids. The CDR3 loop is CASSAGTGRFRSSYEQYF. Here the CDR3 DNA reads TGTGCCAGCTCGGCCGGGACAGGGAGATTTCGGTCCTCGTACGAGCAGTACTTC.

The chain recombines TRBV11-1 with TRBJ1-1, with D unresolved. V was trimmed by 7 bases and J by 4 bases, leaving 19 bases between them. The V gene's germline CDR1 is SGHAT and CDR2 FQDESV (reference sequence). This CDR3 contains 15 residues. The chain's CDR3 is CASTLLTGGFTEAFF. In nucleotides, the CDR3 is TGTGCCAGCACCCTATTAACGGGCGGGTTCACTGAAGCTTTCTTT.

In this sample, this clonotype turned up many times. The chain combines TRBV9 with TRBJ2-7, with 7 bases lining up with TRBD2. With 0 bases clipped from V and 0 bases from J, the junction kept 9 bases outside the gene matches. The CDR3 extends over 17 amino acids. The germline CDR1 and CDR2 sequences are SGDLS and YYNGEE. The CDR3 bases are TGTGCCAGCAGCGTAGGCAGTAGCGGGTATAGCTCCTACGAGCAGTACTTC. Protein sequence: CASSVGSSGYSSYEQYF. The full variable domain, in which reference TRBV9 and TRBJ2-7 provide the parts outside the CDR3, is DSGVTQTPKHLITATGQRVTLRCSPRSGDLSVYWYQQSLDQGLQFLIQYYNGEERAKGNILERFSAQQFPDLHSELNLSSLELGDSALYFCASSVGSSGYSSYEQYFGPGTRLTVT.

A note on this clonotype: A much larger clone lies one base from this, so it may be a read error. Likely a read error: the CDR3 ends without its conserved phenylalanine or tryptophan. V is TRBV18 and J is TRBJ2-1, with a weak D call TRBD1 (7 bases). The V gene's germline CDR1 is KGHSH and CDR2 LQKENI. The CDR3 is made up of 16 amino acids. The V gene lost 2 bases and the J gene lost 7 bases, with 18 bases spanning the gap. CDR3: CASSPTLGGGENEQFL. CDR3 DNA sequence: TGTGCCAGCTCACCAACTCTAGGGGGCGGGGAAAATGAGCAGTTCTTG.

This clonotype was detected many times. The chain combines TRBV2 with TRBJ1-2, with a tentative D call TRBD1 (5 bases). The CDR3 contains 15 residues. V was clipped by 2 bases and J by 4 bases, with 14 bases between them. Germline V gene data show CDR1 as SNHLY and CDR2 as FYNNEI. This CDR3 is CASSEFPGLGYGYTF. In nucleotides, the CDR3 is TGTGCCAGCAGTGAATTTCCAGGGCTTGGCTATGGCTACACCTTC. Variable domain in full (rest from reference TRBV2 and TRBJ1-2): EPEVTQTPSHQVTQMGQEVILRCVPISNHLYFYWYRQILGQKVEFLVSFYNNEISEKSEIFDDQFSVERPDGSNFTLKIRSTKLEDSAMYFCASSEFPGLGYGYTFGSGTRLTVV.

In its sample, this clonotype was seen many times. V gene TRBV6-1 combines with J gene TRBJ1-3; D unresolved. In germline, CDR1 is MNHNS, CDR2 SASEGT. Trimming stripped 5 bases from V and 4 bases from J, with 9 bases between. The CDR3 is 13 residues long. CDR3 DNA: TGTGCCAGCAGTACACCACAGGGAAACACCATATATTTT. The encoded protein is CASSTPQGNTIYF.

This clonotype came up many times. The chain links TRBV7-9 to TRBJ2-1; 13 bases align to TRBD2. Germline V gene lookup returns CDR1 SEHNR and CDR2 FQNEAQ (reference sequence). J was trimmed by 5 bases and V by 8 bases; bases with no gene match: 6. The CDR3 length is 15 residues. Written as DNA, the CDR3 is TGTGCCAGCCATACACTAGCGGGAGGGGACAATGAGCAGTTCTTC. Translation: CASHTLAGGDNEQFF.

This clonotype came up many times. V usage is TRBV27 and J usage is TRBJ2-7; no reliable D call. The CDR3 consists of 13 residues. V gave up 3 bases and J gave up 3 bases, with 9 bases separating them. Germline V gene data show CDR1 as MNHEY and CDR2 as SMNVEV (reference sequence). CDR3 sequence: CASSFQNSYEQYF. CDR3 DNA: TGTGCCAGCAGTTTCCAAAACAGCTACGAGCAGTACTTC.

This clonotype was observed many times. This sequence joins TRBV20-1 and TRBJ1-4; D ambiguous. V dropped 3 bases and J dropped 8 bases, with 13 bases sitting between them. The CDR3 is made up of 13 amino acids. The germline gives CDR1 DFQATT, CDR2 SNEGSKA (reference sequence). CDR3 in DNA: TGCAGTGCTAGGTGGACCCCTGGGGAAAAACTGTTTTTT. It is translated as CSARWTPGEKLFF.

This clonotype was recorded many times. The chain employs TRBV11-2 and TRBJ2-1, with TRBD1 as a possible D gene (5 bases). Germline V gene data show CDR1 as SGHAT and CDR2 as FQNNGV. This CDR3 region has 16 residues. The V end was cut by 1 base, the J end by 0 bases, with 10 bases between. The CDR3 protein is CASSLVGESSYNEQFF. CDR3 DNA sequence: TGTGCCAGCAGCTTAGTAGGGGAATCCTCCTACAATGAGCAGTTCTTC.

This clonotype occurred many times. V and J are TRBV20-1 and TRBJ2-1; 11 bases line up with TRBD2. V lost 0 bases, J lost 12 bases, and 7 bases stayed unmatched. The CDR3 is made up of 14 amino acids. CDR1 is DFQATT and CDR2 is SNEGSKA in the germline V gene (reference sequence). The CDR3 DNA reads TGCAGTGCTAGAGATTGGACTAGCGGGTCATTGCAGTTCTTC. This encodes CSARDWTSGSLQFF.

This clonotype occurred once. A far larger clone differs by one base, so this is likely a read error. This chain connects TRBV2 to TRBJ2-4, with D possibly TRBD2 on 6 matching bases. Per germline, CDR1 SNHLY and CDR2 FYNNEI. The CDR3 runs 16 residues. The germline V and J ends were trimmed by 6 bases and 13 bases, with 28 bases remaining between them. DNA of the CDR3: TGTGCCAGCAGGGGCCCGGTTAGCGGTACCTACAATGAGCAGTACTTC. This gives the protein CASRGPVSGTYNEQYF.

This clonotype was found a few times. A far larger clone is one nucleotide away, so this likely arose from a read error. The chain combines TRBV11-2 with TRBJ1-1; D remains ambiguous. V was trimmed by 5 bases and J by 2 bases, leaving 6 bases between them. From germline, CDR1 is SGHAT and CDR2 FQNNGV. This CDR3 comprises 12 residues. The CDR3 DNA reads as TGTGCCAGCAGCCCCATTAACACTGAAGCTTTCTTT. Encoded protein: CASSPINTEAFF. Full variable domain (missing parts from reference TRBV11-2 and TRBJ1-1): EAGVAQSPRYKIIEKRQSVAFWCNPISGHATLYWYQQILGQGPKLLIQFQNNGVVDDSQLPKDRFSAERLKGVDSTLKIQPAKLEDSAVYLCASSPINTEAFFGQGTRLTVV.

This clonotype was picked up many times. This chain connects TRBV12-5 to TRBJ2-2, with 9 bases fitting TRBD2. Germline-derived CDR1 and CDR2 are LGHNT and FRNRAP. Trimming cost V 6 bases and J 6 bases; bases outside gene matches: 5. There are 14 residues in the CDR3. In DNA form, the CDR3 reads TGTGCTAGTGGCCTAGCGGGACTGTCCGGGGAGCTGTTTTTT. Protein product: CASGLAGLSGELFF.

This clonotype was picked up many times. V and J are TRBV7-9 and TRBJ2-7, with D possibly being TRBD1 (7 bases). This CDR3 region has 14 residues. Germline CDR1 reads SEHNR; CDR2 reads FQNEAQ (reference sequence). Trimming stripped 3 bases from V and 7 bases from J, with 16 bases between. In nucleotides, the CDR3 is TGTGCCAGCAGCTTCGGAGGGACAGTGGGGGAGCAGTACTTC. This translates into CASSFGGTVGEQYF. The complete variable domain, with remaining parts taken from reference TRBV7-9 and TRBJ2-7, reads DTGVSQNPRHKITKRGQNVTFRCDPISEHNRLYWYRQTLGQGPEFLTYFQNEAQLEKSRLLSDRFSAERPKGSFSTLEIQRTEQGDSAMYLCASSFGGTVGEQYFGPGTRLTVT.

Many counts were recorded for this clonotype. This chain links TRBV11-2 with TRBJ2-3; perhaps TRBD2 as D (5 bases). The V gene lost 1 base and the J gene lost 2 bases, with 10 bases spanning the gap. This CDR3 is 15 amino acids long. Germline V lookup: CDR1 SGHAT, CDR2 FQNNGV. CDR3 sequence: CASSLVGGPTDTQYF. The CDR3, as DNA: TGTGCCAGCAGCTTAGTAGGCGGGCCCACAGATACGCAGTATTTT.

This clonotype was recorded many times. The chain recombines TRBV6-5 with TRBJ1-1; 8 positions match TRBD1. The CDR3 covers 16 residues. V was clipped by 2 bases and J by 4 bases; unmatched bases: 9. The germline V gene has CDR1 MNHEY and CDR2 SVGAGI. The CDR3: CASSYPRTGQSTEAFF. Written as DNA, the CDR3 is TGTGCCAGCAGTTACCCAAGGACAGGGCAGTCCACTGAAGCTTTCTTT.

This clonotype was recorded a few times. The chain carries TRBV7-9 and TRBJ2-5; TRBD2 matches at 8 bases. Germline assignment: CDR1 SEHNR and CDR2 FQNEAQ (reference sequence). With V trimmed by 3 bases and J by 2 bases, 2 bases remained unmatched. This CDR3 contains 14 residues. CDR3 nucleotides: TGTGCCAGCAGCTTTCGACTAGCGCAAGAGACCCAGTACTTC. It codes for CASSFRLAQETQYF.

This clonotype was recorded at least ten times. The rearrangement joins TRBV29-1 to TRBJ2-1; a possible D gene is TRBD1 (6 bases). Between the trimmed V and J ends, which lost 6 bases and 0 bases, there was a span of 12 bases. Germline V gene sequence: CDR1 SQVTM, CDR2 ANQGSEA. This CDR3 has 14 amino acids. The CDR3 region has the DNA TGCAGCGTATCGGACAGATCCTCCTACAATGAGCAGTTCTTC. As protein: CSVSDRSSYNEQFF.

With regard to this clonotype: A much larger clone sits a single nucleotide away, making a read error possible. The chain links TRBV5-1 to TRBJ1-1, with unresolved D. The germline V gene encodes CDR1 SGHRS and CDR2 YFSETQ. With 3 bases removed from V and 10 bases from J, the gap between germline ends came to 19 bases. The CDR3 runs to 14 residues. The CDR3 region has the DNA TGCGCCAGCAGCTCGGACTGGACCGGCATGGTAGCTTTCTTT. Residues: CASSSDWTGMVAFF. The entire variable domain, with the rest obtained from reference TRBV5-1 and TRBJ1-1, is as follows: KAGVTQTPRYLIKTRGQQVTLSCSPISGHRSVSWYQQTPGQGLQFLFEYFSETQRNKGNFPGRFSGRQFSNSRSEMNVSTLELGDSALYLCASSSDWTGMVAFFGQGTRLTVV.

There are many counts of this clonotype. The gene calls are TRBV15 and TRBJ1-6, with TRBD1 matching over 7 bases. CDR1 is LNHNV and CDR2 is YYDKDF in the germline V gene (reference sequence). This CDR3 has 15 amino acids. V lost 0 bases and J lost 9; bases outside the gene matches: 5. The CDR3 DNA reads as TGTGCCACCAGCAGAGATTACACAGGGGCTTCACCCCTCCACTTT. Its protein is CATSRDYTGASPLHF.

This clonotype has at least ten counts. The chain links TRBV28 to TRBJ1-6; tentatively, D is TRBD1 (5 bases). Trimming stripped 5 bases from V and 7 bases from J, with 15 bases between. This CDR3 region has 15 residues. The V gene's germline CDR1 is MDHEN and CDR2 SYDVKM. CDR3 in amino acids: CASSPGDRRNSPLHF. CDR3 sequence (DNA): TGTGCCAGCAGTCCGGGGGACCGCCGGAATTCACCCCTCCACTTT.

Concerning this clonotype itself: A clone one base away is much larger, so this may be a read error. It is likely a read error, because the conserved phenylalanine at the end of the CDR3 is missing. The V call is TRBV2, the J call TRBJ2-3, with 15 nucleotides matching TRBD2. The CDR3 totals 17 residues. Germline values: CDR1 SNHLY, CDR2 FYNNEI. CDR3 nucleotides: TGTGCCAGCGGTGAATCGGGACTAGCGGGGGGAACAGATACGCAGTATTCT. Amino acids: CASGESGLAGGTDTQYS.

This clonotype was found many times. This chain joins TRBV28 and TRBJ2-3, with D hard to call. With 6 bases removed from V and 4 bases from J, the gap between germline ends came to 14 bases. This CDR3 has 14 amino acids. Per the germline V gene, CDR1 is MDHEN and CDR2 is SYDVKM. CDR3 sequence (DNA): TGTGCCAGCAGCCGGCGGAATCTTGCAGATACGCAGTATTTT. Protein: CASSRRNLADTQYF.

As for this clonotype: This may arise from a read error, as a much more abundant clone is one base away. The CDR3 nucleotides are TGTGCCAGCAGCTTAGGGCGGGGGAGATACAATGAGCAGTACTTC. Translated: CASSLGRGRYNEQYF. The J gene is TRBJ2-5, the V gene TRBV13, with 7 bases matching TRBD2. V dropped 0 bases and J dropped 11; count of bases not matched to a gene: 12. CDR3 length: 15 amino acids. The germline V gene encodes CDR1 PRHDT and CDR2 FYEKMQ (reference sequence).

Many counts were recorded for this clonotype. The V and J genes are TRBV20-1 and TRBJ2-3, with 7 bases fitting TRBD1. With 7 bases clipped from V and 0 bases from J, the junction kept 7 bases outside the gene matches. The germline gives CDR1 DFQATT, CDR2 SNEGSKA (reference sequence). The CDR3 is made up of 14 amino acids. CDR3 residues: CSDLGTASTDTQYF. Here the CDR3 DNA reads TGCAGTGACCTAGGGACAGCTAGCACAGATACGCAGTATTTT.

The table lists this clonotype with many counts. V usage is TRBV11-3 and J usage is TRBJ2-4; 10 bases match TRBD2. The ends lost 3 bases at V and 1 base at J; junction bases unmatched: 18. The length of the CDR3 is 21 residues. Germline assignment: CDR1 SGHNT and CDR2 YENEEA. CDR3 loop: CASSFVRDRTSGDTAKNIQYF. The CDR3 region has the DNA TGTGCCAGCAGCTTCGTTCGGGATAGGACTAGCGGAGATACGGCCAAAAACATTCAGTACTTC.